This paragraph reports one T cell receptor beta chain. As yet, its antigen is unknown. These data are taken from a study of T cell clonotyping in hematopoietic cell transplantation. About the research overall: Recipients' pretransplant samples followed cytoreduction. Whole-study results and caveats: At the given depth, recipient repertoires were over 97% de novo clonotypes. CD4 and CD8 repertoire contributions could not be separated without sorting.

Time point specified: recipient sample about 28 days before transplant, after cytoreduction. Assay: immunoSEQ multiplex PCR; the TCRdb copy retains only in-frame clones and omits some. This sample has roughly 28,000 clones, with approximately 94% found just once. Looked up from germline, CDR1 is GTSNPN and CDR2 is SVGIG (reference sequence). This CDR3 region has 14 residues. V lost 4 bases and J lost 2; bases outside the gene matches: 3. The TCR was taken from a man aged 45-65 years with acute myeloid leukemia. Some clones in this sample may be carry-over from other donors' samples. This chain connects TRBV30 to TRBJ2-2, with 8 positions matching TRBD1. The material was peripheral blood mononuclear cells, obtained before stem cell transplant. The CDR3 loop is CAWKGQVNTGELFF. The CDR3 region has the DNA TGTGCCTGGAAGGGACAGGTTAACACCGGGGAGCTGTTTTTT. Supplemented by reference TRBV30 and TRBJ2-2, the full variable domain reads SQTIHQWPATLVQPVGSPLSLECTVEGTSNPNLYWYRQAAGRGLQLLFYSVGIGQISSEVPQNLSASRPQDRQFILSSKKLLLSDSGFYLCAWKGQVNTGELFFGEGSRLTVL.